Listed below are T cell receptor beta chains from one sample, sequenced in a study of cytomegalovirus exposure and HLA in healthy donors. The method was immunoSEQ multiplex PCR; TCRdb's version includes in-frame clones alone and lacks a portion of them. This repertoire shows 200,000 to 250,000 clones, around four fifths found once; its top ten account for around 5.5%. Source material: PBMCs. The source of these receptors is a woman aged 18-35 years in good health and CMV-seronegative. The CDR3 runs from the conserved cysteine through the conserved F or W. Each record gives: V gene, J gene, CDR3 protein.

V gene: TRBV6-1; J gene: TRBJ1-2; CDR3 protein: CASILFRTDGYTF
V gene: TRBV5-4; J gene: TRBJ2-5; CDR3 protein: CASSSGPGGLRETQYF
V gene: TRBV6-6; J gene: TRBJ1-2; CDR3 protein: CASAPQGNYGYTF
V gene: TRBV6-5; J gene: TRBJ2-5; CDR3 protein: CASGGDAAGEETQYF
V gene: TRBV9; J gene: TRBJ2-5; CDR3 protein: CASSVGRGLEETQYF
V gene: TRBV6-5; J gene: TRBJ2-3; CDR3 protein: CASSYGGAGADTQYF
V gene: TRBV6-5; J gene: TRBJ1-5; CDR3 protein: CASRGGGNQPQHF
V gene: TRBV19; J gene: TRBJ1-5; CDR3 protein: CASSDRAVGNQPQHF
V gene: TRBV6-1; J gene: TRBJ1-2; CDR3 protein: CASSERGRAYGYTF
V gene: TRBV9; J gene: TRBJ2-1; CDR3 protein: CASSVESADEQFF
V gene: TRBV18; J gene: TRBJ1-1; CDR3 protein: CASSAGGVTEAFF
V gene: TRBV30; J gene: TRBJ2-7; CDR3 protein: CAWSVAGVSSYEQYF
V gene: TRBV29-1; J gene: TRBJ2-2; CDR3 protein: CSVGGGAGELFF
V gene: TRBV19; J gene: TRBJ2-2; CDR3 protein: CASRSYDRGNTGELFF
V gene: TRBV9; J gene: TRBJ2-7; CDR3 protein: CASSVGSGSSYEQYF
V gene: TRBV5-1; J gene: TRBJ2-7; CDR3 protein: CASSGSGYAYEQYF
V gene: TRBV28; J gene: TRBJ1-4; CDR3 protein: CASSLTDSGEKLFF
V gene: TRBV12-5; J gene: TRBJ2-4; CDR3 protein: CASGLVFTIAKNIQYF
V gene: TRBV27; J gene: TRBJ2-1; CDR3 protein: CASSKKPQGLYNEQFF
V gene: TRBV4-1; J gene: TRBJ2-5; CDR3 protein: CASSQAPPETQYF
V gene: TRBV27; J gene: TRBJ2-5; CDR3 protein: CASSSPRREPPGTQYF
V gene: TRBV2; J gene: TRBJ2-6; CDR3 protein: CASRLGPLSRQGVLTF
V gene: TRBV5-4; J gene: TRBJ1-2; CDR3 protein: CASSPVGNPLYTF
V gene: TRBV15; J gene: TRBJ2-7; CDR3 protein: CATSSRLATPYEQYF
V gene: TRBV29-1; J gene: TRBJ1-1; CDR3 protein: CSVEVGLNTEAFF
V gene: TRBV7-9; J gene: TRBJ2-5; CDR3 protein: CASSNQGAQYF
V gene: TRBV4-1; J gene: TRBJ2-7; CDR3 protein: CASSQDPRSYEQYF
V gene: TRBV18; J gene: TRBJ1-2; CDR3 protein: CASSPLEGYTF
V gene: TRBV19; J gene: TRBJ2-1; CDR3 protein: CASSISGGAYEQFF
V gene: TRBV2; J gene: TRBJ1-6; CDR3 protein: CASCRDRSSPLHF
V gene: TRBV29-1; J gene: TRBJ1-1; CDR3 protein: CSEGTGNTEAFF
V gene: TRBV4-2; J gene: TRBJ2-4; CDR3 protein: CASSQTGSLIQYF
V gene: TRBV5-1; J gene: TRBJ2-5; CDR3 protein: CASCYRGYYSETQYF
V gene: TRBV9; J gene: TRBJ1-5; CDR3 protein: CASSETGVNQPQHF
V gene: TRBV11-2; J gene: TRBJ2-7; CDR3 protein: CASSLPWQEQYF
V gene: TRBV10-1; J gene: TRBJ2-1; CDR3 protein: CASSESNRLASEQFF
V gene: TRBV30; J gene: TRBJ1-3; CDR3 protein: CAWSTIPGNTIYF
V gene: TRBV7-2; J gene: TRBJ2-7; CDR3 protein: CASSYGGTYEQYF
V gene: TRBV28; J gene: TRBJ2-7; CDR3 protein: CASSFEGQHYEQYF
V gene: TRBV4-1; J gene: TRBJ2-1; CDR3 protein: CASSQTEAESYQFF
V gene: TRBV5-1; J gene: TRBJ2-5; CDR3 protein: CASSTDPLVRETQYF
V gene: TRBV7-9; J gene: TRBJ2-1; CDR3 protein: CASSSKAGGVYNEQFF
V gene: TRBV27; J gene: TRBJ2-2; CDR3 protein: CASRRTGNTGELFF
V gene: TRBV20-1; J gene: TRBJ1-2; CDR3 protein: CSAWTGNGYTF
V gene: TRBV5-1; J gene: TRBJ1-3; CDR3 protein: CASSLRLRAGGNTIYF
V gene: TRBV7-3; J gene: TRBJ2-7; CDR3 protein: CASSSRPVSHEQYF
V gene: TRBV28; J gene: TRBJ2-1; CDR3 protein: CAVPGGGSEQFF
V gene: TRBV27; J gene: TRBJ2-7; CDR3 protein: CASSTAYEQYF